This TCR beta chain was identified in a study of PD-L1 blockade in urothelial cancer (dated by TCRdb to about 2017). Regarding the complete study: Every patient began therapy in about 2014 and was given atezolizumab 1,200 mg intravenously every 3 weeks. An exploratory multi-omic analysis was conducted of the somatic, immune and clinical correlates of response to PD-L1 blockade with atezolizumab in urothelial cancer. Blood samples gave median yields of approximately 130,000 T cells and around 88,000 unique TCRs, along with a median clonality of roughly 0.08. In the same patients who had TCR sequencing, pretreatment tumors also underwent whole exome sequencing and RNA sequencing. Blood samples were analyzed 3 weeks after the start of treatment (second dose) and 6 weeks after the start of treatment. Durable clinical benefit was achieved by nine patients but not by the remaining 20. About 90% of the roughly 29 patients were males with bladder-origin urothelial cancer, and about two thirds of the roughly 30 reported a prior smoking history. Pretreatment tumor samples and matched peripheral blood, collected serially before and after atezolizumab treatment, underwent TCR sequencing. Durable clinical benefit was defined as a progression-free survival longer than 6 months, and TCR features were additionally tested against progression-free survival and overall survival. Pretreatment blood TCR-seq was available for 30 or so patients, at least one posttreatment blood collection was obtained for some 24 patients, and tumor TCR-seq was available for some 24 patients. An ECOG performance status of 0 or 1 was recorded for the patients, and 0 to 3 prior chemotherapy regimens had been received by the patients.

A note on this clone: Its antigen specificity is not known. Base qualities are not provided; no much larger clone lies one nucleotide away.

Results and caveats for the whole study, not just this receptor: At 3 weeks after the start of treatment, tumor-associated TCR clones in peripheral blood had expanded more in patients with durable benefit (n of about 21, p = 0.022). A pretreatment peripheral blood TCR clonality below the median was linked to improved progression-free and overall survival. Because the sample size was small (n ≈ 30) and many of the analyses were exploratory, the results are meant to be hypothesis-generating.

Relative to germline, V is missing 0 bases and J is missing 6 bases, with 2 bases of the junction outside any gene match. The CDR3 runs 14 amino acids, cysteine and phenylalanine included. Kept here is only the CDR3 DNA, which spans 42 bases and is read in frame from base 1. As encoded in the germline V gene, CDR1 is MGHRA while CDR2 is YSYEKL. A cohort of 30 or so patients with locally advanced or metastatic urothelial carcinoma, treated at Memorial Sloan Kettering on a trial protocol, was included. Peripheral blood mononuclear cells were collected pretreatment and during treatment, with between 1 and 8 total time points obtained per patient. The Qiagen DNeasy Blood extraction kit was used to purify genomic DNA from total PBMCs and from tumor samples. PBMCs were collected pretreatment and during treatment, and were isolated and stored as previously described. Synthetic TCR analog templates were spiked into each PCR to estimate absolute template abundance from read counts. The immunoSEQ assay was used to amplify TCRbeta CDR3 regions from genomic DNA with bias-controlled V and J gene primers. Rearranged TCRbeta segments were sequenced at approximately 20X coverage. As for the original processing: Clustering was used to correct sequencing errors, and CDR3s were annotated against IMGT so that V, D and J genes could be assigned. Downstream analyses used only productive TCRbeta rearrangements and left out out-of-frame or stop-codon sequences. Clonality was calculated as one minus the Shannon entropy normalized by the log of the number of unique productive sequences. Fisher's exact test with Benjamini-Hochberg correction, at a threshold of adjusted p below 0.01, was used to find clones that differed between time points or between blood and tumor. The table was pulled from immuneACCESS by TCRdb, which kept in-frame rearrangements only. Such tables lose some clones; where checked, under half of the loss comes from unresolved V genes, and the rest has no known cause. V and J calls and clone size are those listed in that table; D and trimming were worked out from the DNA. The sample records 30,000 to 40,000 clones, around nine tenths of which are singletons. Jointly, the top ten make up under 9.5% of the sample.

The specimen was PBMCs, collected around atezolizumab (anti-PD-L1) treatment. This sequence originates from a man aged 70-80 years with urothelial cancer. In this chain, TRBV4-1 is recombined with TRBJ2-7; a stretch of 10 junction bases matches TRBD2. The CDR3 corresponds to CASSQETSGTEQYF. The sequenced DNA: TGCGCCAGCAGCCAAGAAACTAGCGGGACCGAGCAGTACTTC.